This T cell receptor beta chain was observed in a study of T cells expressing NK-cell markers (dated by TCRdb to the early 2020s). General notes on the study: In sorted CD3+CD56+NKG2C+, CD3+CD56+NKG2C- and CD3+CD56-NKG2C+ T-cell subsets from several donors, TCR beta-chain repertoires were profiled. Libraries were sequenced as 2 x 150 bp reads on Illumina HiSeq 2000/2500, MiSeq or NextSeq. Among the eight sequenced donors, only one was HCMV-seronegative, while the other seven were HCMV-seropositive. The eight sequenced donors were randomly selected healthy volunteers, three men and five women.

Here is what the overall study found, with its caveats: Those dominant clonotypes were again the most abundant among CD3+CD56-NKG2C+ cells in a few donors, at roughly 25-65%. It remained unclear whether the expanded NKG2C-expressing T cell clones were specific for HCMV antigens. For several donors, the dominant CD3+CD56+NKG2C+ clonotypes were among the top 10 CD8+ clonotypes and accounted for about 1.0-7.0% of CD8+ T cells.

HCMV serostatus was determined by detecting HCMV-specific IgG in serum with a commercial ELISA kit. Ficoll density gradient centrifugation was used to isolate peripheral blood mononuclear cells from blood. Comments on this clonotype: Its target antigen remains unknown.

TCRdb shows the sequencer as Illumina HiSeq 2000. The TCR beta cDNA libraries were made using 5'RACE template switching, a step that added both a universal primer site and unique molecular identifiers. Synthesis of cDNA was primed from the TCR beta constant segment and was followed by two consecutive PCR amplification steps. Concerning the study's data processing: MIGEC was used to demultiplex reads and group the reads by UMI, and MiTCR was used to assemble and quantify clonotypes. To remove erroneous sequences, TCR cDNA sequences were retained only when supported by two or more reads. The tcR package was used for downstream repertoire analysis, and clonotypes were matched across fractions by CDR3 nucleotide sequence plus V segment. Antigen specificity was annotated against VDJdb with VDJmatch, allowing one amino acid substitution in CDR3. TCRdb reprocessed the reads, reporting each CDR3 protein sequence once and no DNA. The V and J calls reflect TCRdb's pipeline rather than the authors' work. This sample's records show around 470,000 distinct CDR3 sequences. The ten largest account for roughly 1.4% of the sample.

From its cysteine to its phenylalanine, the CDR3 spans 13 amino acids. No DNA has been recorded. The germline V gene provides CDR1 SGHTA and CDR2 FQGTGA. Sequencing used blood T cells: a sorted CD56 or NKG2C T cell subset, CD4+ or CD8+ T cells, or bulk PBMC T cells (not recorded which). The V and J segments used are TRBV7-3 and TRBJ2-2. The clonotype originates from a woman aged 50 to 65 in good health. Donor details come from another sample of the same person, matched by shared clones. For the CDR3, the sequence is CASSPQSYGELFF.